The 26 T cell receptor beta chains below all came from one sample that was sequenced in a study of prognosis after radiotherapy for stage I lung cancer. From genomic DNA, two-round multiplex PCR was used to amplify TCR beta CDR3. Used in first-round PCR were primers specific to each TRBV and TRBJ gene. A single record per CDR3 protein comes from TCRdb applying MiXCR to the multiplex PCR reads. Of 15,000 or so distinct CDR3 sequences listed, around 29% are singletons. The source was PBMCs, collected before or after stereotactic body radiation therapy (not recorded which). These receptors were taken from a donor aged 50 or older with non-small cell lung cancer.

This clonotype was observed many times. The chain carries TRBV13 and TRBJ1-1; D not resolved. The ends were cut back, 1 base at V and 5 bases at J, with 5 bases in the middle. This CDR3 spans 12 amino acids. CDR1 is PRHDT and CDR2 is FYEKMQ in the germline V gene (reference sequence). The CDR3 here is CASSLEGTEAFF. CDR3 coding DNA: TGTGCCAGCAGCTTAGAAGGGACTGAAGCTTTCTTT.

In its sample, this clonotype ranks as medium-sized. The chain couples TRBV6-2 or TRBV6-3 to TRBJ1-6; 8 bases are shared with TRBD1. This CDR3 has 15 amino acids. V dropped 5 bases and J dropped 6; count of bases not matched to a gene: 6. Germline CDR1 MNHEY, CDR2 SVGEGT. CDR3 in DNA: TGTGCCAGCAGTCGCAATACAGGGGGTAATTCACCCCTCCACTTT. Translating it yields CASSRNTGGNSPLHF.

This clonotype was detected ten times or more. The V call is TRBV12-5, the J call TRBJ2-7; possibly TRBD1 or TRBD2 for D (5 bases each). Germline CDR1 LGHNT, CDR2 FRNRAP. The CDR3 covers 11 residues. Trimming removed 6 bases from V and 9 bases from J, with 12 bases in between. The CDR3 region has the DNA TGTGCTAGTGGCCCGGGGCGAGGGCAGTACTTC. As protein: CASGPGRGQYF.

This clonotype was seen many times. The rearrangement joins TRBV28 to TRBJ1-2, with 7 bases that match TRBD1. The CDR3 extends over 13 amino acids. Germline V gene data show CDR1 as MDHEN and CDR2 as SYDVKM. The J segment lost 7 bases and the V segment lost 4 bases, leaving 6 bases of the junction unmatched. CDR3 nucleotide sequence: TGTGCCAGCAGTTCGTCCGGGACAGCTGGCTACACCTTC. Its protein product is CASSSSGTAGYTF.

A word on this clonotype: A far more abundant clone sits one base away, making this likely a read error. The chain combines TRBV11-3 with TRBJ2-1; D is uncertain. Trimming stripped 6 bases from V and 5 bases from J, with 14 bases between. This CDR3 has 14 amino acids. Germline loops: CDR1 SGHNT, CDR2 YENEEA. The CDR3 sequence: CASSNVVGHNEQFF. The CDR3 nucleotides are TGTGCCAGCAGTAACGTAGTGGGCCACAATGAGCAGTTCTTC.

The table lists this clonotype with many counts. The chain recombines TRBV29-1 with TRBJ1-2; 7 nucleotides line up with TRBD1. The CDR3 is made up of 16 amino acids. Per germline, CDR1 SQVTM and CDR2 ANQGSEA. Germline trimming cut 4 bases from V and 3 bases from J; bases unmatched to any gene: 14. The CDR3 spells CSVASTGQGRDYGYTF. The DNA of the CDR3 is TGCAGCGTTGCCTCGACAGGGCAGGGGAGGGACTATGGCTACACCTTC.

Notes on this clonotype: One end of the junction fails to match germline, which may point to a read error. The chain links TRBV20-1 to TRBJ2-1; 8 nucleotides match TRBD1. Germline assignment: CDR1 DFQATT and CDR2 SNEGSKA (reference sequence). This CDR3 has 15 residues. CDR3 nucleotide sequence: TGCAGTGCAAACGCAGGGGGCGACTCCTACAATGAGCAGTCCTTC. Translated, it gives CSANAGGDSYNEQSF.

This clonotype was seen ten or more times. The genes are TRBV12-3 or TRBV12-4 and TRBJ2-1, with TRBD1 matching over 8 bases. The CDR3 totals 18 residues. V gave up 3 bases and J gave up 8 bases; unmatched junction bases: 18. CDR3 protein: CASSFVPGQDTSRHEQFF. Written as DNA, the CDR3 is TGTGCCAGCAGTTTCGTCCCGGGACAGGACACTAGCCGCCATGAGCAGTTCTTC.

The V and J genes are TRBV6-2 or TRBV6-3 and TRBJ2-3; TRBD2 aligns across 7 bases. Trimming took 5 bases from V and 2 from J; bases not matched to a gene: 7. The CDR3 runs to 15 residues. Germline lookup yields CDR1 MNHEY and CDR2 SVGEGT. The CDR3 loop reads CASSPSSGITDTQYF. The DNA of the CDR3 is TGTGCCAGCAGTCCCTCTAGCGGTATCACAGATACGCAGTATTTT.

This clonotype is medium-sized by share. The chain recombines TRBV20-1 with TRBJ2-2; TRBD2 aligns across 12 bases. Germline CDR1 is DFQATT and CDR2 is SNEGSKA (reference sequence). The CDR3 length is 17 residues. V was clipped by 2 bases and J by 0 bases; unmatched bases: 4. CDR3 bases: TGCAGTGCTAGAAGGACTAGCGGGACCGCGAACACCGGGGAGCTGTTTTTT. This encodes CSARRTSGTANTGELFF.

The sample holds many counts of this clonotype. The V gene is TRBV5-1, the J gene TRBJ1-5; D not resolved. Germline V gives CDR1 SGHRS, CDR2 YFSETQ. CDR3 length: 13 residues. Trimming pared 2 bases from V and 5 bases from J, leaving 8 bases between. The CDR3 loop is CASSLLGDQPQHF. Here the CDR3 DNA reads TGCGCCAGCAGCTTATTGGGTGATCAGCCCCAGCATTTT.

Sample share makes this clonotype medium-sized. The CDR3 DNA is TGCAGTGCTAGAGATGGGACTAGCAGTGGCAATGAGCAGTTCTTC. It yields the protein CSARDGTSSGNEQFF. The chain links TRBV20-1 to TRBJ2-1; 9 bases align to TRBD2. V trimming: 0 bases; J trimming: 6 bases; junction bases outside the gene matches: 6. CDR3 size: 15 residues. Germline V gene sequence: CDR1 DFQATT, CDR2 SNEGSKA (reference sequence).

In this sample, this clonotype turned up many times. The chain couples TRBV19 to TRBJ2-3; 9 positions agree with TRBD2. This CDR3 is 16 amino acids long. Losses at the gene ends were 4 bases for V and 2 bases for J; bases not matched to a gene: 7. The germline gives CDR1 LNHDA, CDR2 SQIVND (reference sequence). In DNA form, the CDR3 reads TGTGCCAGTAGTAAATTAGCGGGAGAGTTCACAGATACGCAGTATTTT. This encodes CASSKLAGEFTDTQYF. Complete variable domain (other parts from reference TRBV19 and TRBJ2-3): DGGITQSPKYLFRKEGQNVTLSCEQNLNHDAMYWYRQDPGQGLRLIYYSQIVNDFQKGDIAEGYSVSREKKESFPLTVTSAQKNPTAFYLCASSKLAGEFTDTQYFGPGTRLTVL.

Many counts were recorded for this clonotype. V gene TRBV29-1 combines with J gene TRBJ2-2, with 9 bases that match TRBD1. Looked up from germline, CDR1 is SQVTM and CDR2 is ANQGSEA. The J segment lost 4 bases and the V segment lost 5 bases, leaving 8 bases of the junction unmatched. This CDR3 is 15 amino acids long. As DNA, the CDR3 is TGCAGCGTTTCAAAGGGACAGGGTGGCACCGGGGAGCTGTTTTTT. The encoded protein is CSVSKGQGGTGELFF.

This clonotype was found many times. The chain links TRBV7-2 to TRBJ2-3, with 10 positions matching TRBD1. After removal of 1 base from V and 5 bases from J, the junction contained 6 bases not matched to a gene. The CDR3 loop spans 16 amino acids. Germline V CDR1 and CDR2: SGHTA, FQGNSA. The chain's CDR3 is CASSLGGTGVGDTQYF. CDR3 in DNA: TGTGCCAGCAGCTTAGGAGGGACAGGGGTGGGAGATACGCAGTATTTT.

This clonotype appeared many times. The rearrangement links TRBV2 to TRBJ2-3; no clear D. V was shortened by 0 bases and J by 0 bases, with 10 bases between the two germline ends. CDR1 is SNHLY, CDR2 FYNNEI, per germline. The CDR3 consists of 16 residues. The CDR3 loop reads CASSEARHSSTDTQYF. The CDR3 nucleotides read TGTGCCAGCAGTGAAGCGCGACATTCTAGCACAGATACGCAGTATTTT. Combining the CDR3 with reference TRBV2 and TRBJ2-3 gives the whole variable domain EPEVTQTPSHQVTQMGQEVILRCVPISNHLYFYWYRQILGQKVEFLVSFYNNEISEKSEIFDDQFSVERPDGSNFTLKIRSTKLEDSAMYFCASSEARHSSTDTQYFGPGTRLTVL.

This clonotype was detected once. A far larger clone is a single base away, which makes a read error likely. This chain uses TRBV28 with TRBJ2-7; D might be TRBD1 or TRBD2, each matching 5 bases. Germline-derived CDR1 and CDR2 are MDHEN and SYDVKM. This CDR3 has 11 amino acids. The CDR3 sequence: CAISDGDDQYF. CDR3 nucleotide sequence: TGTGCCATCAGCGATGGGGACGATCAGTACTTC. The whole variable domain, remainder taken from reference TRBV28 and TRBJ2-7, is DVKVTQSSRYLVKRTGEKVFLECVQDMDHENMFWYRQDPGLGLRLIYFSYDVKMKEKGDIPEGYSVSREKKERFSLILESASTNQTSMYLCAISDGDDQYFGPGTRLTVT.

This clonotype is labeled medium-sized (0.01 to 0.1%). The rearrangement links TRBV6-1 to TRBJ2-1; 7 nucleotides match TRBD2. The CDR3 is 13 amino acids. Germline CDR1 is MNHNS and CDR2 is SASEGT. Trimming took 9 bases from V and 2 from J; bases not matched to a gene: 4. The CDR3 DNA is TGTGCCAGTCCGCGGGAGCCCTACAATGAGCAGTTCTTC. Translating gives CASPREPYNEQFF.

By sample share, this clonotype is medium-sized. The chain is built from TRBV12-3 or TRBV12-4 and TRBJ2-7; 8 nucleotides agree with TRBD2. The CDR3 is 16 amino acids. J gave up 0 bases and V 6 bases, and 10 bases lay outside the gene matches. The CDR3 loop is CASSPRPAGASYEQYF. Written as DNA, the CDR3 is TGTGCCAGCAGCCCCAGGCCAGCGGGAGCCTCCTACGAGCAGTACTTC.

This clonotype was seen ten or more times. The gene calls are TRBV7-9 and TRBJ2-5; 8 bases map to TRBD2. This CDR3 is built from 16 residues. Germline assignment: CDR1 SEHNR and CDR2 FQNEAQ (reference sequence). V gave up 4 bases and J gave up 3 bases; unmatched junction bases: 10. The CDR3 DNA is TGTGCCAGCAGCTCCAAGCGGGAGATACCGAAAGAGACCCAGTACTTC. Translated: CASSSKREIPKETQYF.

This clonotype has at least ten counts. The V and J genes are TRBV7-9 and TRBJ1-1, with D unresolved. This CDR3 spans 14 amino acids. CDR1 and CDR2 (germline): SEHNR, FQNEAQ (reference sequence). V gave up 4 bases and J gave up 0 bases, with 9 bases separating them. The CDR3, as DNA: TGTGCCAGCAGCTCCCAGGCGGTGAACACTGAAGCTTTCTTT. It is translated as CASSSQAVNTEAFF.

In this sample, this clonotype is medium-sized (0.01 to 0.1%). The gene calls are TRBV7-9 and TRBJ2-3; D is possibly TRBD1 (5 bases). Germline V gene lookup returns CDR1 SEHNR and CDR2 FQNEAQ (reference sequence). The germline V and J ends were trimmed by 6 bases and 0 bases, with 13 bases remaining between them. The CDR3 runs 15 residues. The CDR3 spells CASRPTAHSTDTQYF. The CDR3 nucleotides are TGTGCCAGCAGACCGACAGCACATAGCACAGATACGCAGTATTTT.

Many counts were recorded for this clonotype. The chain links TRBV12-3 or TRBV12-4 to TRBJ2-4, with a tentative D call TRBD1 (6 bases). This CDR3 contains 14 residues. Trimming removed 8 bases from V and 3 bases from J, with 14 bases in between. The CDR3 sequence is CASEDSAGKNIQYF. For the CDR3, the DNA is TGTGCCAGCGAGGACAGCGCAGGCAAAAACATTCAGTACTTC.

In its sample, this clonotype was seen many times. For the CDR3, the DNA is TGTGCCAGTGGTGGTAGCGGGTTAGACACCGGGGAGCTGTTTTTT. Translated: CASGGSGLDTGELFF. This sequence joins TRBV19 and TRBJ2-2; 7 bases align to TRBD2. CDR3 length: 15 amino acids. Per germline, CDR1 LNHDA and CDR2 SQIVND (reference sequence). Trimming took 8 bases from V and 3 from J; bases not matched to a gene: 9.

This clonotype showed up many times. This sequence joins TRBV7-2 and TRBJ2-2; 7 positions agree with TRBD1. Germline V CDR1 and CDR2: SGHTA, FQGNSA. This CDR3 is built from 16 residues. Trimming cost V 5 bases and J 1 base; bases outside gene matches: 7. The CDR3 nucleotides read TGTGCCAGCAGCGTCTACAGGGGTGTGAACACCGGGGAGCTGTTTTTT. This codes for CASSVYRGVNTGELFF.

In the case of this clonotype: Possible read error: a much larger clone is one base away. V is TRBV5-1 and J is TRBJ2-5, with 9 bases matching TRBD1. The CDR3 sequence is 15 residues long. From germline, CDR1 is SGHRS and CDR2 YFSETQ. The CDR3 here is CASSIEDRGWENQYF. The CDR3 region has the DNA TGCGCCAGCAGCATAGAGGACAGGGGCTGGGAGAACCAGTACTTC.